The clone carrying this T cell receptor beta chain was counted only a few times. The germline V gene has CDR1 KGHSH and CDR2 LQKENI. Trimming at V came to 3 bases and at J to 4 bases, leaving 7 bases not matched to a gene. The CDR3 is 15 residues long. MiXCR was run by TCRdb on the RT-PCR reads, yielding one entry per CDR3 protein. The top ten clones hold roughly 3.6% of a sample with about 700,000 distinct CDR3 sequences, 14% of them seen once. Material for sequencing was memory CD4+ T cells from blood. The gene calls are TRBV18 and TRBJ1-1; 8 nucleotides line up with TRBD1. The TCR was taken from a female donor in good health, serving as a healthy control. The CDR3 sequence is CASSPTTGEGTEAFF. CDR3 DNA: TGTGCCAGCTCACCGACGACAGGGGAAGGCACTGAAGCTTTCTTT.